This T cell receptor beta chain was obtained from a study of blood T cell repertoires in COVID-19. At the level of the study: Acute and convalescent COVID-19 specimens originated in the United States, Italy and Spain. Sample material is recorded as cDNA or gDNA derived from T cells, B-cell-depleted T cells, or PBMCs.

Study processing details: By means of reference gene primer amplification, nucleated cell counts were estimated. Clones were read by immunoSEQ multiplex PCR, and TCRdb kept only the in-frame ones, dropping some. The V and J calls and the clone size are those of that table, but D and trimming were determined from the DNA. The profile shows some 250,000 clones, roughly 88% of them singletons. The source is a woman aged 25 to 39 with acute or convalescent COVID-19. The sample consisted of peripheral blood.

In DNA form, the CDR3 reads TGTGCCAGCAGCCAAGATTGGCTAGCGGGTAAATACAATGAGCAGTTCTTC. Its translation: CASSQDWLAGKYNEQFF. The rearrangement uses TRBV3-1 (or the pseudogene TRBV3-2) and TRBJ2-1; 8 bases agree with TRBD2. CDR1 is LGHDT and CDR2 is YNNKEL in the germline V gene (reference sequence). V lost 0 bases, J lost 4 bases, and 8 bases stayed unmatched. The length of the CDR3 is 17 residues.